Listed below are T cell receptor beta chains from one sample, sequenced in a study of blood T cell repertoires in COVID-19. Profiling relied on immunoSEQ multiplex PCR, and the TCRdb table lists in-frame clones only, not all of them. This table has a few hundred thousand clones, around 85% appearing once. Sequencing was performed on peripheral blood. All receptors come from a man aged 55 to 70 with acute or convalescent COVID-19. The CDR3 runs from the conserved cysteine through the conserved F or W. The D gene is left open where the match is weak. Clone size is not always given. Where it is, it says once, few, many or a class for expanded clones.

>TRBV7-9|TRBD1|TRBJ2-2|.
TGTGCCAGCAGCTTAATCAGGGGGCTAAGAGGGAACACCGGGGAGCTGTTTTTT
CASSLIRGLRGNTGELFF
>TRBV28|.|TRBJ2-7|.
TGTGCCAGCGCCGGGGGGGACAGGGTAAACGAGCAGTACTTC
CASAGGDRVNEQYF
>TRBV25-1|.|TRBJ2-5|.
TGTGCCAGCAGCCTTTGGGCTATACAAGAGACCCAGTACTTC
CASSLWAIQETQYF
>TRBV4-3|.|TRBJ2-2|.
TGCGCCAGCAGCCAATTCGGACAGAACACCGGGGAGCTGTTTTTT
CASSQFGQNTGELFF
>TRBV11-2|.|TRBJ1-1|.
TGTGCCAGCAGCTTAGCGTCAGGTATGAACACTGAAGCTTTCTTT
CASSLASGMNTEAFF
>TRBV27|TRBD1|TRBJ2-1|.
TGTGCCAGCAGTTTATTTCCGGGACAGGCCGACAATGAGCAGTTCTTC
CASSLFPGQADNEQFF
>TRBV28|TRBD1|TRBJ1-2|few
TGTGCCAGCAGGGGACCGGACAGGGCCTATGGCTACACCTTC
CASRGPDRAYGYTF
>TRBV11-3|.|TRBJ2-5|.
TGTGCCAGCAGCTTAATGTTACAGGGAGTAACCCAGTACTTC
CASSLMLQGVTQYF
>TRBV6-5|.|TRBJ2-2|.
TGTGCCAGCAGCGGTGTCCCTACCGGGGAGCTGTTTTTT
CASSGVPTGELFF
>TRBV12-3/TRBV12-4|TRBD2|TRBJ2-3|.
TGTGCCAGCAGGGATAGCGGGAGTGATACGCAGTATTTT
CASRDSGSDTQYF
>TRBV20-1|.|TRBJ2-1|.
TGCAGTGCTAGAGATTTTCGGCAGTTCTTC
CSARDFRQFF
>TRBV7-8|TRBD2|TRBJ2-7|.
TGTGCCAGCAGCCAGGGACTAAGCTACGAGCAGTACTTC
CASSQGLSYEQYF
>TRBV30|.|TRBJ1-5|few
TGTGCCTGGACCCAGTCTAATCAGCCCCAGCATTTT
CAWTQSNQPQHF
>TRBV28|TRBD2|TRBJ2-1|.
TGTGCCAGCACCCCTCTAGCGGGAGGGGAGTTCTTC
CASTPLAGGEFF
>TRBV3-1/TRBV3-2|TRBD1|TRBJ1-5|many
TGTGCCAGCAGCCCAGGGGGGTATCAGCCCCAGCATTTT
CASSPGGYQPQHF
>TRBV28|TRBD2|TRBJ2-7|.
TGTGCCAGCAGTTTATACGGCGGGAGCCCCTACGAGCAGTACTTC
CASSLYGGSPYEQYF
>TRBV4-1|TRBD1|TRBJ2-7|.
TGCGCCAGCAGCCAAGGGGTCAGGGGGCGCGGCGAGCAGTACTTC
CASSQGVRGRGEQYF
>TRBV27|.|TRBJ1-1|.
TGTGCCAGCAGTTTGGACGGGGGGAACACTGAAGCTTTCTTT
CASSLDGGNTEAFF
>TRBV20-1|.|TRBJ2-1|few
TGCAGTGCTAGAGTGGACAGAGAGCAGTTCTTC
CSARVDREQFF
>TRBV4-3|.|TRBJ2-3|.
TGCGCCAGCAGCCAGCGATACAGGGTACCCACAGATACGCAGTATTTT
CASSQRYRVPTDTQYF
>TRBV30|.|TRBJ2-6|.
TGTGCCTGCCACAGGAGCCGGGCTGCCTCTGGGGCCAACGTCCTGACTTTC
CACHRSRAASGANVLTF
>TRBV28|TRBD2|TRBJ2-2|.
TGTGCCAGCAGTCCACTAGGACTAGCGGGAGGAGATGGGGAGCTGTTTTTT
CASSPLGLAGGDGELFF
>TRBV11-2|TRBD2|TRBJ2-1|.
TGTGCCAGCAGCTTACTAGCGGGAGGGTACAATGAGCAGTTCTTC
CASSLLAGGYNEQFF
>TRBV7-3|TRBD1|TRBJ2-6|.
TGTGCCAGCAGCTTAGGACAGGGAACAGCCAACGTCCTGACTTTC
CASSLGQGTANVLTF
>TRBV27|TRBD1|TRBJ1-1|once
TGTGCCAGCAGTTTATCGAGTAGACAGGGCCTTTGGGGGACTGAAGCTTTCTTT
CASSLSSRQGLWGTEAFF
>TRBV6-5|.|TRBJ2-1|.
TGTGCCAGCAGGTCCCCCTCCAATGAGCAGTTCTTC
CASRSPSNEQFF
>TRBV19|.|TRBJ2-7|.
TGTGCCACCGGTCTTCCCTACGAGCAGTACTTC
CATGLPYEQYF
>TRBV18|.|TRBJ1-5|once
TGTGCCAGCTCACCACCCGGGGAGGGCAATCAGCCCCAGCATTTT
CASSPPGEGNQPQHF
>TRBV30|.|TRBJ2-2|.
TGTGCCTGGGGGACCAGATCGGGACTTGAGAACACCGGGGAGCTGTTTTTT
CAWGTRSGLENTGELFF
>TRBV3-1/TRBV3-2|TRBD1|TRBJ1-1|.
TGTGCCAGCAGCCACCGGGACAGGGAGACTGAAGCTTTCTTT
CASSHRDRETEAFF
>TRBV30|.|TRBJ1-5|few
TGTGCCTGGAGTCACAGGCCCAGGAATCAGCCCCAGCATTTT
CAWSHRPRNQPQHF
>TRBV27|.|TRBJ2-5|.
TGTGCCAGTTTGGGGCCGGAAGAGACCCAGTACTTC
CASLGPEETQYF
>TRBV7-9|.|TRBJ1-1|.
TGTGCCAGCAGCTTAAATTCGGGAGCGAACACTGAAGCTTTCTTT
CASSLNSGANTEAFF
>TRBV5-6|.|TRBJ2-7|once
TGTGCCAGCAGCTTCCGGGTAGCCGAGGAGCAGTACTTC
CASSFRVAEEQYF
>TRBV4-3|.|TRBJ1-2|.
TGCGCCAGCAGCCAAGAGGCAGTTTCTAACTATGGCTACACCTTC
CASSQEAVSNYGYTF
>TRBV11-3|.|TRBJ1-2|.
TGTGCCAGCAGCTTAAGGGGGTCATCCTTTTCCTATGGCTACACCTTC
CASSLRGSSFSYGYTF
>TRBV5-4|TRBD1|TRBJ2-1|.
TGTGCCAGCAGCTTACCAGGGGGATCCTACAATGAGCAGTTCTTC
CASSLPGGSYNEQFF
>TRBV6-6|.|TRBJ2-1|.
TGTGCCAGCAGAAATTCCCGTGGGAGCTCCTACAATGAGCAGTTCTTC
CASRNSRGSSYNEQFF
>TRBV23-1|.|TRBJ2-1|.
TGCGCCAGCAGTCAGAGGCTCTTC
CASSQRLF
>TRBV5-1|.|TRBJ1-4|.
TGCGCCAGCAGCTTGGAGGCGGCGGGAGCTAATGAAAAACTGTTTTTT
CASSLEAAGANEKLFF
>TRBV4-3|TRBD1|TRBJ2-7|.
TGCGCCAGCAGCCTAAAGGAACAGGGGGCGGGTGAGCAGTACTTC
CASSLKEQGAGEQYF
>TRBV5-8|.|TRBJ2-7|.
TGTGCCAGCAGCTTTGCGGCGGCATCCTCCTACGAGCAGTACTTC
CASSFAAASSYEQYF
>TRBV5-1|TRBD1|TRBJ1-1|.
TGCGCCAGCAGCATGGGACAGGGGGCGAACACTGAAGCTTTCTTT
CASSMGQGANTEAFF
>TRBV5-6|TRBD2|TRBJ2-2|.
TGTGCCAGCAGCACGGGAACACTGGGACTAGAGGTCACCGGGGAGCTGTTTTTT
CASSTGTLGLEVTGELFF
>TRBV28|.|TRBJ2-1|.
TGTGCCAGCAGTCCCTTCAGAGAGCAGTTCTTC
CASSPFREQFF
>TRBV5-5|TRBD1|TRBJ2-5|.
TGTGCCAGCAGCTTGTCAGGGGGCATTGGCCAAGAGACCCAGTACTTC
CASSLSGGIGQETQYF
>TRBV5-1|TRBD1|TRBJ1-3|.
TGCGCCAGCAGCTTTCGGGACAGGGGCGACACCATATATTTT
CASSFRDRGDTIYF
>TRBV7-6|TRBD1|TRBJ1-2|.
TGTGCCAGCAGCTTAGTCGGGACAGGGATCTATGGCTACACCTTC
CASSLVGTGIYGYTF
>TRBV15|.|TRBJ1-2|.
TGTGCCACCAGCAGAGACAGGGGAGTGGATGGCTACACCTTC
CATSRDRGVDGYTF
>TRBV10-3|.|TRBJ2-1|.
TGTGCCATCAGTGAGTCGGCGGGGCGGGGGCAGTTCTTC
CAISESAGRGQFF
>TRBV2|.|TRBJ1-1|.
TGTGCCAGCAGTGAAGGGGAGACGATGAGAGCTTTCTTT
CASSEGETMRAFF
>TRBV7-2|.|TRBJ1-1|.
TGTGCCAGCAGCTTTAACACGAACACTGAAGCTTTCTTT
CASSFNTNTEAFF
>TRBV19|TRBD2|TRBJ2-3|.
TGTGCCAGTAGTCCCACCAGACTAGCAGGTGGGACAGATACGCAGTATTTT
CASSPTRLAGGTDTQYF
>TRBV5-6|TRBD2|TRBJ2-7|.
TGTGCCAGCAGCTCTACTAGCGGGTCCTACGAGCAGTACTTC
CASSSTSGSYEQYF
>TRBV15|.|TRBJ2-7|.
TGTGCCACCAGCAGAGATTTATCAGTTCCCTACGAGCAGTACTTC
CATSRDLSVPYEQYF